These 20 T cell receptor beta chains were sequenced from one sample in a study of blood T cells in healthy people across ages. A second about 7 to 12 cycle PCR used barcoded and J-beta primers. TCRdb reprocessed the 5' RACE reads with MiXCR, giving one entry per CDR3 protein. This sample has 1.5 million to 2 million distinct CDR3 sequences, with about 39% found just once. The sequenced sample was blood. The receptors were sampled from a human donor in good health.

This clonotype was detected many times. J is TRBJ2-3 and V is TRBV7-2; unclear D gene. Germline V gives CDR1 SGHTA, CDR2 FQGNSA. This CDR3 contains 13 residues. V was pared by 4 bases and J by 5 bases, with 10 bases between. CDR3 residues: CASSSSPGDTQYF. The CDR3 DNA sequence: TGTGCCAGCAGCTCTTCTCCGGGAGATACGCAGTATTTT.

Of note for this clonotype: One base away lies a much larger clone, so this may be a sequencing read error. CDR3 in DNA: TGCAGCGCCGACCCCAAAATGGCAGTTACCTACAATGAGCAGTACTTC. Its translation: CSADPKMAVTYNEQYF. The V call is TRBV29-1, the J call TRBJ2-1; D gene uncertain. The J call may be mistaken, given a closer DNA end match to TRBJ2-7. Per germline, CDR1 SQVTM and CDR2 ANQGSEA. This CDR3 comprises 16 residues.

The rearrangement joins TRBV3-1 to TRBJ2-5, with 8 bases identical to TRBD1. V was pared by 2 bases and J by 4 bases, with 12 bases of the junction left unmatched. The CDR3 covers 17 residues. Germline V gene sequence: CDR1 LGHDT, CDR2 YNNKEL (reference sequence). The CDR3, as DNA: TGTGCCAGCAGCCAATCCAGGGGGCTCGCAGGCGGAGAGACCCAGTACTTC. This codes for CASSQSRGLAGGETQYF.

The chain is built from TRBV10-3 and TRBJ2-3; D call uncertain. Per germline, CDR1 ENHRY and CDR2 SYGVKD. Trimming took off 0 bases at V and 2 bases at J, with 6 bases between the two ends. The CDR3 runs to 14 residues. The CDR3 DNA reads TGTGCCATCAGTGAGTCGAGAAACACAGATACGCAGTATTTT. Protein: CAISESRNTDTQYF.

This clonotype was recorded a few times. The J gene is TRBJ2-7, the V gene TRBV7-9; no clear D. V was pared by 5 bases and J by 3 bases, with 14 bases between. Per the germline V gene, CDR1 is SEHNR and CDR2 is FQNEAQ (reference sequence). There are 14 residues in the CDR3. This CDR3 is CASSPPTLVYEQYF. CDR3 bases: TGTGCCAGCAGCCCCCCGACATTGGTCTACGAGCAGTACTTC.

V usage is TRBV4-1 and J usage is TRBJ2-1; D is ambiguous. CDR3 length equals 14 residues. Germline V lookup: CDR1 MGHRA, CDR2 YSYEKL. V was clipped by 1 base and J by 1 base, with 5 bases between them. The CDR3 sequence is CASSQAQSYNEQFF. CDR3 in DNA: TGCGCCAGCAGCCAAGCCCAGTCCTACAATGAGCAGTTCTTC.

This clonotype occurred a few times. CDR3 sequence: CASSLVGQVSTDTQYF. CDR3 DNA sequence: TGTGCCAGCAGCTTAGTGGGACAGGTTAGCACAGATACGCAGTATTTT. The V gene is TRBV7-2, the J gene TRBJ2-3, with 8 positions matching TRBD1. V dropped 1 base and J dropped 0; count of bases not matched to a gene: 3. The CDR3 is made up of 16 amino acids. In germline, CDR1 is SGHTA, CDR2 FQGNSA.

The chain joins TRBV25-1 to TRBJ2-7; the match to TRBD1 covers 7 bases. Losses at the gene ends were 7 bases for V and 6 bases for J; bases not matched to a gene: 9. This CDR3 comprises 13 residues. The V gene's germline CDR1 is MGHDK and CDR2 SYGVNS. The CDR3 DNA sequence: TGTGCCAGCAACTGGGCCGCAGGGGGCGAGCAGTACTTC. Translated, it gives CASNWAAGGEQYF.

The rearrangement uses TRBV2 and TRBJ1-2; D may be TRBD1 (5 bases). V lost 0 bases, J lost 12 bases, and 14 bases lay in between. Germline CDR1 and CDR2: SNHLY and FYNNEI. The CDR3 covers 13 residues. CDR3 region: CASSEARGGEDTF. CDR3 in DNA: TGTGCCAGCAGTGAAGCGCGGGGGGGAGAGGACACCTTC.

The chain joins TRBV25-1 to TRBJ2-2; no clear D. The germline V gene has CDR1 MGHDK and CDR2 SYGVNS. V dropped 6 bases and J dropped 6 bases, with 11 bases sitting between them. The CDR3 runs 13 residues. The DNA of the CDR3 is TGTGCCAGCAGGGAACGTTTCTCCGGGGAGCTGTTTTTT. Amino acid sequence: CASRERFSGELFF.

This clonotype was recorded a few times. This chain connects TRBV4-2 to TRBJ2-1, with no clear D. The germline gives CDR1 LGHNA, CDR2 YNFKEQ. The CDR3 sequence is 14 residues long. V lost 3 bases and J 2 bases, leaving 8 bases between the germline ends. CDR3: CASSHPDPYNEQFF. CDR3 in DNA: TGTGCCAGCAGCCATCCCGACCCCTACAATGAGCAGTTCTTC.

V usage is TRBV20-1 and J usage is TRBJ2-5; the D gene is possibly TRBD1 (6 bases). The CDR3 is 13 residues long. CDR1 and CDR2 from the germline V gene are DFQATT and SNEGSKA (reference sequence). Trimming took 5 bases from V and 11 from J, leaving 21 bases between them. The CDR3 region is CSALNRDNNEQYF. CDR3 in DNA: TGCAGTGCTCTAAACCGGGACAACAATGAGCAGTACTTC.

This clonotype was seen a handful of times. V gene TRBV20-1 combines with J gene TRBJ1-2, with no clear D. The CDR3 extends over 15 amino acids. Germline CDR1 reads DFQATT; CDR2 reads SNEGSKA (reference sequence). Trimming took 0 bases from V and 3 from J, leaving 14 bases between them. CDR3 nucleotide sequence: TGCAGTGCTAGAGATCCTCTGGGCAGCCACTATGGCTACACCTTC. Translation gives CSARDPLGSHYGYTF.

The chain links TRBV6-2 or TRBV6-3 to TRBJ1-1; D gene ambiguous. Trimming pared 0 bases from V and 2 bases from J, leaving 13 bases between. Germline V gene data show CDR1 as MNHEY and CDR2 as SVGEGT. The CDR3 extends over 16 amino acids. CDR3 amino acids: CASSYSNLLQNTEAFF. CDR3 DNA: TGTGCCAGCAGTTACTCGAACCTGTTACAAAACACTGAAGCTTTCTTT.

This clonotype was picked up a small number of times. Mismatch with germline at one junction end may stem from a read error. J is TRBJ1-2 and V is TRBV4-3, with D possibly being TRBD1 (5 bases). The CDR3 is 16 residues long. Germline V gene lookup returns CDR1 LGHNA and CDR2 YSLEER. The CDR3 is CAGSTNIDDSHYGYTF. CDR3 DNA sequence: TGCGCCGGCAGCACCAATATTGACGACAGTCATTATGGCTACACCTTC.

The rearrangement joins TRBV10-3 to TRBJ2-5; 7 bases agree with TRBD1. CDR3 length: 18 amino acids. V shed 0 bases and J 5 bases; nucleotides not matched to a gene: 15. Germline assignment: CDR1 ENHRY and CDR2 SYGVKD. The chain's CDR3 is CAISESVLKGADDETQYF. CDR3 nucleotides: TGTGCCATCAGTGAGTCTGTACTTAAGGGGGCGGACGATGAGACCCAGTACTTC.

The V call is TRBV6-6, the J call TRBJ1-4; D might be TRBD1 (5 bases). V gave up 4 bases and J gave up 3 bases, with 12 bases separating them. CDR1 MNHNY and CDR2 SVGAGI come from the germline V gene (reference sequence). The CDR3 extends over 15 amino acids. The CDR3 is CASSSRGGANEKLFF. In DNA form, the CDR3 reads TGTGCCAGCAGTTCCCGTGGAGGGGCTAATGAAAAACTGTTTTTT.

The chain employs TRBV24-1 and TRBJ2-7; 7 positions agree with TRBD2. The J call is uncertain, as TRBJ2-5 better fits the DNA end. The CDR3 has 15 residues. In germline, CDR1 is KGHDR, CDR2 SFDVKD. DNA for the CDR3: TGTGCCACCAGTGATGAAGCGGGGCCTGCAGGGACCCAGTACTTC. Residues: CATSDEAGPAGTQYF.

This clonotype turned up a few times. The junction departs from germline at one end; a sequencing error may be responsible. The chain has TRBV5-1 and TRBJ1-2; maybe TRBD1 (6 bases). Per germline, CDR1 SGHRS and CDR2 YFSETQ. This CDR3 has 14 amino acids. CDR3 in amino acids: CASSATQGDYGYTF. The CDR3 coding sequence is TGCGCTAGCAGCGCCACACAGGGAGACTATGGCTACACCTTC.

In this sample, this clonotype turned up a few times. The chain combines TRBV9 with TRBJ2-7; the D gene is possibly TRBD1 (5 bases). The germline V gene has CDR1 SGDLS and CDR2 YYNGEE. The CDR3 has 14 amino acids. V was pared by 0 bases and J by 0 bases, with 7 bases between. CDR3 coding DNA: TGTGCCAGCAGCGTAGAAGACAGCTCCTACGAGCAGTACTTC. It encodes CASSVEDSSYEQYF.